This TCR beta chain derives from a study of cytomegalovirus exposure and HLA in healthy donors. Study results and limitations: By a later analysis, the bulk of CMV-associated TCR beta chains appeared HLA-restricted.

CDR3 length equals 14 residues. J gave up 3 bases and V 6 bases, and 7 bases lay outside the gene matches. Germline CDR1 and CDR2: MDHEN and SYDVKM. Of note for this clone: Its matching antigen is unknown.

The PCR was carried out with 60 Vbeta primers and 13 Jbeta primers. TCRdb's copy holds only in-frame clones and misses some; the assay was immunoSEQ multiplex PCR. The sample consists of under 200,000 clones, around 79% of them appearing once. The rearrangement links TRBV28 to TRBJ2-7, with 8 bases identical to TRBD1. Source material: PBMCs. The TCR originated in a man aged 35-49 years in good health and CMV-seronegative. The CDR3 DNA reads as TGTGCCAGCAGACCAGGGGGCCCTCTCTACGAGCAGTACTTC. As protein: CASRPGGPLYEQYF.